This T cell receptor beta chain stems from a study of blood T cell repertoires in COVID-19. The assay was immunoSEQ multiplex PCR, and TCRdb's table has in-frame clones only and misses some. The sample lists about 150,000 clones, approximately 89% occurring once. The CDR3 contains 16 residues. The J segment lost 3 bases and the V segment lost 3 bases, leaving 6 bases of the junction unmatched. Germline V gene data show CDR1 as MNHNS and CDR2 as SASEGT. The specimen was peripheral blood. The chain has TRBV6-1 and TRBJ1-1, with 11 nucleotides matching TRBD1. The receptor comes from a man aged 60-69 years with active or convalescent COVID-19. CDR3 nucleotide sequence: TGTGCCAGCAGTGACCCAAGGACAGGGGGCCACACTGAAGCTTTCTTT. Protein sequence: CASSDPRTGGHTEAFF.